The 16 T cell receptor beta chains listed next were all sequenced from one sample in a study of blood T cell repertoires in COVID-19. The assay was immunoSEQ multiplex PCR, and TCRdb's table has in-frame clones only and misses some. The table records around 80,000 clones, about 83% of them present only once. Sequencing used peripheral blood. These receptors came from a woman older than 75 with acute or convalescent COVID-19.

This clone was counted a few times. The chain uses TRBV13 and TRBJ2-3; a weak D match, TRBD2 (6 bases). Germline assignment: CDR1 PRHDT and CDR2 FYEKMQ (reference sequence). The CDR3 loop spans 13 amino acids. Trimming removed 8 bases at V and 2 bases at J, with 11 bases between. This chain's CDR3 is CASAREITDTQYF. CDR3 nucleotide sequence: TGTGCCAGCGCTCGGGAGATCACAGATACGCAGTATTTT.

V usage is TRBV28 and J usage is TRBJ1-2; no reliable D call. V gave up 6 bases and J gave up 0 bases, with 11 bases separating them. The germline V gene encodes CDR1 MDHEN and CDR2 SYDVKM. There are 14 residues in the CDR3. The CDR3 here is CASSLKGANYGYTF. CDR3 DNA: TGTGCCAGCAGCCTAAAGGGAGCTAACTATGGCTACACCTTC.

The J gene is TRBJ1-1, the V gene TRBV11-2; the D is unclear. Trimming cost V 1 base and J 8 bases, with 20 bases left between them. The CDR3 consists of 16 residues. Germline lookup yields CDR1 SGHAT and CDR2 FQNNGV. In nucleotides, the CDR3 is TGTGCCAGCAGCTTAGGCGGCAGCACAATTGCCCTAGAAGCTTTCTTT. Translated: CASSLGGSTIALEAFF.

This clone was detected only a few times. The chain joins TRBV7-9 to TRBJ2-3; 12 nucleotides match TRBD2. The CDR3 is 16 residues long. V lost 2 bases to trimming and J lost 5 bases; unmatched junction nucleotides: 5. CDR1 and CDR2 from the germline V gene are SEHNR and FQNEAQ (reference sequence). Here the CDR3 reads CASSLRLAGEGDTQYF. In DNA, the CDR3 is TGTGCCAGCAGCTTAAGACTAGCGGGAGAGGGAGATACGCAGTATTTT.

The rearrangement links TRBV7-2 to TRBJ2-7, with D possibly TRBD2 on 5 matching bases. The CDR3 covers 14 residues. CDR1 is SGHTA and CDR2 is FQGNSA in the germline V gene. Between the trimmed V and J ends, which lost 5 bases and 3 bases, there was a span of 14 bases. CDR3 bases: TGTGCCAGCAGCCCACAGCAGCGGCACTACGAGCAGTACTTC. This codes for CASSPQQRHYEQYF.

CDR3 coding DNA: TGTGCCAGTATTGGGCCTGGACAGGGGGCCGAAAAACTGTTTTTT. As protein: CASIGPGQGAEKLFF. The genes are TRBV25-1 and TRBJ1-4, with 11 bases fitting TRBD1. Germline CDR1 MGHDK, CDR2 SYGVNS. The length of the CDR3 is 15 residues. V was pared by 9 bases and J by 8 bases, with 11 bases of the junction left unmatched.

This chain uses TRBV7-3 with TRBJ2-3, with D maybe TRBD2 (5 bases). V gave up 0 bases and J gave up 11 bases, with 18 bases separating them. Germline V gene lookup returns CDR1 SGHTA and CDR2 FQGTGA. The CDR3 length is 15 residues. The CDR3 loop is CASSLTSGLVGGQYF. The DNA of the CDR3 is TGTGCCAGCAGCTTAACATCGGGGTTGGTCGGCGGGCAGTATTTT. The full variable domain, rest sourced from reference TRBV7-3 and TRBJ2-3, is GAGVSQTPSNKVTEKGKYVELRCDPISGHTALYWYRQSLGQGPEFLIYFQGTGAADDSGLPNDRFFAVRPEGSVSTLKIQRTERGDSAVYLCASSLTSGLVGGQYFGPGTRLTVL.

The V call is TRBV27, the J call TRBJ2-7; 9 bases fit TRBD1. The CDR3 runs 17 residues. Looked up from germline, CDR1 is MNHEY and CDR2 is SMNVEV (reference sequence). The junction had 14 bases not matched to a gene; V was cut back by 5 bases and J by 3 bases. The CDR3 spells CASSTTIQGQGYYEQYF. The CDR3 DNA reads TGTGCCAGCAGTACAACGATACAGGGACAGGGATACTACGAGCAGTACTTC.

In its sample, this clone was seen a few times. This chain links TRBV19 with TRBJ2-1; 8 bases match TRBD2. V gave up 3 bases and J gave up 7 bases; unmatched junction bases: 8. The CDR3 is made up of 15 amino acids. Germline CDR1 LNHDA, CDR2 SQIVND (reference sequence). For the CDR3, the DNA is TGTGCCAGTAGTATCTTAGCGGGGTTTTATAATGAGCAGTTCTTC. It specifies CASSILAGFYNEQFF.

J is TRBJ2-7 and V is TRBV4-1; TRBD2 matches at 10 bases. Trimming cost V 4 bases and J 3 bases; bases outside gene matches: 3. The CDR3 extends over 14 amino acids. Germline values: CDR1 MGHRA, CDR2 YSYEKL. CDR3 amino acids: CASSRLAGDYEQYF. The CDR3 DNA reads as TGCGCCAGCAGCCGGCTAGCGGGAGACTACGAGCAGTACTTC.

The chain recombines TRBV19 with TRBJ1-5; 10 bases are a match to TRBD1. Germline CDR1 LNHDA, CDR2 SQIVND (reference sequence). The CDR3 consists of 15 residues. With 5 bases clipped from V and 8 bases from J, the junction kept 9 bases outside the gene matches. CDR3 DNA: TGTGCCAGTAGTCGTTCGACAGGGGGCGAGGAGCCCCAGCATTTT. This encodes CASSRSTGGEEPQHF.

The sample holds one count of this clone. The chain joins TRBV5-1 to TRBJ2-5, with 10 bases matching TRBD2. This CDR3 has 13 amino acids. CDR1 SGHRS and CDR2 YFSETQ come from the germline V gene. V lost 7 bases and J lost 5; bases outside the gene matches: 5. CDR3 residues: CASWSSGSETQYF. For the CDR3, the DNA is TGCGCCAGCTGGTCTAGCGGGAGCGAGACCCAGTACTTC.

The V call is TRBV7-9, the J call TRBJ2-7, with unresolved D. CDR3 length equals 14 residues. Trimming took off 6 bases at V and 0 bases at J, with 12 bases between the two ends. The germline V gene encodes CDR1 SEHNR and CDR2 FQNEAQ (reference sequence). This CDR3 reads CASSLDTNSYEQYF. The CDR3 bases are TGTGCCAGCAGTCTTGACACCAACTCCTACGAGCAGTACTTC.

V is TRBV7-9 and J is TRBJ1-5; D remains ambiguous. Per germline, CDR1 SEHNR and CDR2 FQNEAQ (reference sequence). The CDR3 has 15 residues. Trimming left V 1 base short and J 2 bases short, with 9 bases between. This CDR3 reads CASSLGGEGNQPQHF. The CDR3 DNA reads TGTGCCAGCAGCTTAGGTGGTGAGGGCAATCAGCCCCAGCATTTT.

In this sample, this clone turned up once. The chain has TRBV18 and TRBJ2-1; the D gene is possibly TRBD2 (6 bases). The germline V and J ends were trimmed by 4 bases and 5 bases, with 15 bases remaining between them. The germline CDR1 and CDR2 sequences are KGHSH and LQKENI. The CDR3 extends over 15 amino acids. This chain's CDR3 is CASSRELAQNNEQFF. The CDR3, as DNA: TGTGCCAGCTCACGTGAACTAGCCCAGAACAATGAGCAGTTCTTC.

This chain joins TRBV18 and TRBJ2-5; 7 positions agree with TRBD1. CDR3 size: 16 residues. J lost 5 bases, V lost 3 bases, and 12 bases had no gene match. Germline V gene sequence: CDR1 KGHSH, CDR2 LQKENI. The CDR3 reads CASSPPRQGNSETQYF. CDR3 sequence (DNA): TGTGCCAGCTCACCCCCTCGACAGGGCAATTCCGAGACCCAGTACTTC.